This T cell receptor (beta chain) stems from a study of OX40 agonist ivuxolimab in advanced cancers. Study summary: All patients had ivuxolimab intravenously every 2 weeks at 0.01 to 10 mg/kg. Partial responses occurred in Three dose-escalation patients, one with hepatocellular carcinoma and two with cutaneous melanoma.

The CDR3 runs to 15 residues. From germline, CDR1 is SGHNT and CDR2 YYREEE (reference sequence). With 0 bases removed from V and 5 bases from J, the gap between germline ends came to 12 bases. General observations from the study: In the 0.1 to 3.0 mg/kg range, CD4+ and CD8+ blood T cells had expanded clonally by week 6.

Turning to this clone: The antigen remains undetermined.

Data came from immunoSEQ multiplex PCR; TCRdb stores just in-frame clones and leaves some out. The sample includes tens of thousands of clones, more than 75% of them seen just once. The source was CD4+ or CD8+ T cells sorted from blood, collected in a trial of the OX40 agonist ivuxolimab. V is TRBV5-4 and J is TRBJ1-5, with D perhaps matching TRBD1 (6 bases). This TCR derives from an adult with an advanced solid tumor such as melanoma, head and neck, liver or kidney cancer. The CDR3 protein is CASSLAGQSHQPQHF. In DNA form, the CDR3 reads TGTGCCAGCAGCTTGGCAGGACAGAGTCATCAGCCCCAGCATTTT.